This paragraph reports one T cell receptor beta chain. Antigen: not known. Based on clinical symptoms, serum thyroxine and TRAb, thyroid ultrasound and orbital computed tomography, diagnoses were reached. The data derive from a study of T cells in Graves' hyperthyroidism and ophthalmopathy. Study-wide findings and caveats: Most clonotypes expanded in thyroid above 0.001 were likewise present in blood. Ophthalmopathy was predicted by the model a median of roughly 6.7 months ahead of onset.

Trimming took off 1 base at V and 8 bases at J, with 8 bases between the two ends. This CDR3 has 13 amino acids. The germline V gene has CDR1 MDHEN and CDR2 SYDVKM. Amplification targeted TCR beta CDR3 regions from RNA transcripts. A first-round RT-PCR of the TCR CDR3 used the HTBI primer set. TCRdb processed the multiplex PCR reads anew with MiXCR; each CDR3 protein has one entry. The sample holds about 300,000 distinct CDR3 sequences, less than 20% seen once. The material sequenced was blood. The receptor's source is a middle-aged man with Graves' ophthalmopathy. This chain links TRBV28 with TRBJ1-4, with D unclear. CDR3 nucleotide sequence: TGTGCCAGCAGTTTATCCGGAGGGGAAAAACTGTTTTTT. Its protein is CASSLSGGEKLFF.